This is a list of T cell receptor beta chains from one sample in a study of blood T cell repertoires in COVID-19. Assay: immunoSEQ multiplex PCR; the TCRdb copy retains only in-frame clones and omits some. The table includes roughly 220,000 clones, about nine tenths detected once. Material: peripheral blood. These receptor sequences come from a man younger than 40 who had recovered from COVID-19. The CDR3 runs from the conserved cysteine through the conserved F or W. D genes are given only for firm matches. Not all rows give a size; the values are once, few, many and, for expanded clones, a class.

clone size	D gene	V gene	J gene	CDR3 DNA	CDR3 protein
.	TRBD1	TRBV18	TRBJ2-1	TGTGCCAGCTCACCGGGACAGGGCGGGAATGAGCAGTTCTTC	CASSPGQGGNEQFF
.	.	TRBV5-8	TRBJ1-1	TGTGCCAGCAGCTTGACACATCTGAACACTGAAGCTTTCTTT	CASSLTHLNTEAFF
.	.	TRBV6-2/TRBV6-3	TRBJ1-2	TGTGCCAGCAGTTATGAAGCGGACCCCCGTTGGGATGGCTACACCTTC	CASSYEADPRWDGYTF
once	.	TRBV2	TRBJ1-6	TGTGCCAGCAGCAGTCTCTCGCCCCTCCACTTT	CASSSLSPLHF
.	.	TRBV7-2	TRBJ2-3	TGTGCCTCCCGAGGGGGTAGTGATACGCAGTATTTT	CASRGGSDTQYF
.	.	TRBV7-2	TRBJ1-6	TGTGCCAGCAGGGATGGCGGGGACTCCTATAATTCACCCCTCCACTTT	CASRDGGDSYNSPLHF
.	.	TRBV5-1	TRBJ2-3	TGCGCCAGCAGCTCACGGACTTCTATTAACCAGGGGAGAGATACGCAGTATTTT	CASSSRTSINQGRDTQYF
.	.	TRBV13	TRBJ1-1	TGTGCCAGCAGCTTTGCGTCAATGAACACTGAAGCTTTCTTT	CASSFASMNTEAFF
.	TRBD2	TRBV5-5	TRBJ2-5	TGTGCCAGCAGCGTCCAGACTAGCGGGGGGGCGTTAGAGACCCAGTACTTC	CASSVQTSGGALETQYF
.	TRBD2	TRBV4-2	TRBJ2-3	TGTGCCAGCAGCCAACAGAGCGGCGGGGGACCTAGCACAGATACGCAGTATTTT	CASSQQSGGGPSTDTQYF
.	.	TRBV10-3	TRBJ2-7	TGTGCCATCAGTGGCCCGACAGGAAGCGAGCAGTACTTC	CAISGPTGSEQYF
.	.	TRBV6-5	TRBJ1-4	TGTGCCAGCAGTTACTTATTATCCTCTAATGAAAAACTGTTTTTT	CASSYLLSSNEKLFF
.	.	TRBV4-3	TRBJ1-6	TGCGCCAGCAGCCAAGATCACGTCACGGGACTGATGAATTCACCCCTCCACTTT	CASSQDHVTGLMNSPLHF
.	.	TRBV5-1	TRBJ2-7	TGCGCCAGCAGCTTGGACGGGGGCTACGAGCAGTACTTC	CASSLDGGYEQYF
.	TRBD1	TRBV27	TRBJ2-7	TGTGCCAGCGGTGACAGGGTATTCTACGAGCAGTACTTC	CASGDRVFYEQYF
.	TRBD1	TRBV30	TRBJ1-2	TGTGCCTGGAGTCAGGGACAGGATGGCTACACCTTC	CAWSQGQDGYTF
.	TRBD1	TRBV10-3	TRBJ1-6	TGTGCCATCAGGGGGACAGACCTCTCCTATAATTCACCCCTCCACTTT	CAIRGTDLSYNSPLHF
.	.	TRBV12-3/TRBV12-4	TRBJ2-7	TGTGCCAGCAGTTTGGGACACCCCTACGAGCAGTACTTC	CASSLGHPYEQYF
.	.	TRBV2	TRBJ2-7	TGTGCCAGCACTGGGTTTTCAGGGCGCGACTACGAGCAGTACTTC	CASTGFSGRDYEQYF
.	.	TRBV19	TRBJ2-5	TGTGCCAGTAAACCGCAGGGTGGGGAGACCCAGTACTTC	CASKPQGGETQYF
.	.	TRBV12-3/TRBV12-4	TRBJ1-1	TGTGCCAGCAGTTTCCACAGAGACACTGAAGCTTTCTTT	CASSFHRDTEAFF
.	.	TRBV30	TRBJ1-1	TGTGCCTGGAGTGTACTAGTTAGGACTGAAGCTTTCTTT	CAWSVLVRTEAFF
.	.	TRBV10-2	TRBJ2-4	TGCGCCAGCAGTGAGCCAAGAGACATAAACATTCAGTACTTC	CASSEPRDINIQYF
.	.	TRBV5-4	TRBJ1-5	TGTGCCAGCAGCTTGGGGCCTGGCGGCAGCCAGCCCCAGCATTTT	CASSLGPGGSQPQHF
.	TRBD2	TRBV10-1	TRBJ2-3	TGCGCCAGCAGTGAGTCGGGCGGGGGGGCGCCAGATACGCAGTATTTT	CASSESGGGAPDTQYF
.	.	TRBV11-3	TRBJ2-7	TGTGCCAGCAGCTTAACAGGGACGGGTTACGAGCAGTACTTC	CASSLTGTGYEQYF
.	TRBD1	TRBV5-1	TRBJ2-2	TGCGCCAGCAGCTTGGTCGGGACAGAGAACACCGGGGAGCTGTTTTTT	CASSLVGTENTGELFF
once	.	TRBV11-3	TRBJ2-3	TGTGCCAGCAGCTCAACAACAGATACGCAGTATTTT	CASSSTTDTQYF
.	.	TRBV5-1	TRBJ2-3	TGCGCCAGCAGCTTACAGCAGATTTCCACAGATACGCAGTATTTT	CASSLQQISTDTQYF
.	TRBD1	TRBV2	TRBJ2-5	TGTGCCAGCAACGCGGACAGGGGGCGAGAGACCCAGTACTTC	CASNADRGRETQYF
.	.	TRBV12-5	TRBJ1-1	TGTGCTAGTGGCTTCCCCCGGGGGGGAGAAATATGGACTGAAGCTTTCTTT	CASGFPRGGEIWTEAFF
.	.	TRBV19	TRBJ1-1	TGTGCCAGTAGTATACGACAGGTTTGGAACACTGAAGCTTTCTTT	CASSIRQVWNTEAFF
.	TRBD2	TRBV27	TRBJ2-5	TGTGCCAGCAGTTTAACGGGACTAGTCCAAGAGACCCAGTACTTC	CASSLTGLVQETQYF
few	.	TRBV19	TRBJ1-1	TGTGCCAGTAGTCCAACTCAGAACACTGAAGCTTTCTTT	CASSPTQNTEAFF
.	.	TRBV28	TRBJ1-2	TGTGCCAGCAGTTTGGGCAGGAACTATGGCTACACCTTC	CASSLGRNYGYTF
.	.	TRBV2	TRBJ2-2	TGTGCCAGTTCATTGAACACCGGGGAGCTGTTTTTT	CASSLNTGELFF
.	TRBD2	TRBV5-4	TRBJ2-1	TGTGCCAGCAGCCCTCGGACTAGCGGGGGGGCCGCGCGGGCGTTCTTC	CASSPRTSGGAARAFF
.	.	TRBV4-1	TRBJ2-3	TGCGCCAGCAGCCAACAAACACCCTCGGAGCGCAGCACAGATACGCAGTATTTT	CASSQQTPSERSTDTQYF
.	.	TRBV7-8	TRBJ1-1	TGTGCCAGCAGCCTGGAATTTTGGGGGGTAGGGAACACTGAAGCTTTCTTT	CASSLEFWGVGNTEAFF
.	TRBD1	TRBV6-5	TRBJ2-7	TGTGCCAGCAGCTATGATAGGGACAGGGGCCACGAGCAGTACTTC	CASSYDRDRGHEQYF
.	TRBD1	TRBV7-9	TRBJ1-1	TGTGCCAGCAGCCGCGGCGACAGGGCCGGAGCTTTCTTT	CASSRGDRAGAFF
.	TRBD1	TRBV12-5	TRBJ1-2	TGTGCTAGTGGAAGGACAGGGGTGGGCGGCTACACCTTC	CASGRTGVGGYTF
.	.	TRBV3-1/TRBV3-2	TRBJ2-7	TGTGCCAGCAGCCAAGTCCCTAGTATATACGAGCAGTACTTC	CASSQVPSIYEQYF
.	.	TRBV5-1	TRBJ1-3	TGCGCCAGCAGCTTGGGAACCGGTGGAAACACCATATATTTT	CASSLGTGGNTIYF
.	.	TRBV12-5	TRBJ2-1	TGTGCTAGTGGTTTGCGCGTCTATGAGCAGTTCTTC	CASGLRVYEQFF
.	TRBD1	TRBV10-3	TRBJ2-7	TGTGCCATCACAGGGGGAACACGCTACGAGCAGTACTTC	CAITGGTRYEQYF
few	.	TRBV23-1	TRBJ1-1	TGCGCCAGCAGTCAATCGAGTGATGGAGCTTTCTTT	CASSQSSDGAFF
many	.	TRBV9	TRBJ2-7	TGTGCCAGCAGCTACCCGACAGGCGCCCCCATCTACGAGCAGTACTTC	CASSYPTGAPIYEQYF
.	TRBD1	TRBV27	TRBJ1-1	TGTGCCAGCAGTCTTTCAGGGGGCTTGGGCACTGAAGCTTTCTTT	CASSLSGGLGTEAFF
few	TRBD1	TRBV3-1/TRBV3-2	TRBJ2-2	TGTGCCAGCAGCCAAGGCGACAGGGGGCTGGTCGGGGAGCTGTTTTTT	CASSQGDRGLVGELFF
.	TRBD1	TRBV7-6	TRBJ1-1	TGTGCCAGCAGCACCGGACAGGGTCCGACTGAAGCTTTCTTT	CASSTGQGPTEAFF
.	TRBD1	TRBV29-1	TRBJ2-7	TGCAGCGTTACCCGAACCCAACAGGGGGCATACGAGCAGTACTTC	CSVTRTQQGAYEQYF
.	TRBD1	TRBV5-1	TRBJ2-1	TGCGCCAGCAGCTTAACCGGGACAGGGAGGGAGGAGCAGTTCTTC	CASSLTGTGREEQFF
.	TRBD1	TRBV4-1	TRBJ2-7	TGCGCCAGCAGCCAAGATTTAGACAGGGAATACGAGCAGTACTTC	CASSQDLDREYEQYF